This passage covers 6 T cell receptor beta chains from one sample sequenced in a study of blood T cell repertoires in COVID-19 (dated by TCRdb to 2018 to 2021). The method behind the library was the immunoSEQ multiplex PCR assay. TCRdb took this table from immuneACCESS and kept in-frame rearrangements with V and J called. Such tables lack part of the clones; where checked against another copy, unresolved V genes explain under half of the gap, and the rest is unexplained. The sample table shows around 56,000 clones, and around 90% are seen once. The ten largest clonotypes hold under 7.5% of the sample. Material for sequencing was peripheral blood. The receptors originated from a woman aged 55-70 years with active or convalescent COVID-19.

This clone was found once. This sequence joins TRBV7-6 and TRBJ1-1; D is possibly TRBD1 (6 bases). V was shortened by 5 bases and J by 5 bases, with 21 bases between the two germline ends. CDR3 size: 16 residues. Germline V lookup: CDR1 SGHVS, CDR2 FNYEAQ. CDR3 region: CASSEQPMGARTEAFF. CDR3 nucleotides: TGTGCCAGCAGCGAACAGCCTATGGGGGCAAGGACTGAAGCTTTCTTT.

This chain links TRBV7-9 with TRBJ2-7; D is undetermined. The CDR3 runs to 15 residues. The germline V and J ends were trimmed by 5 bases and 3 bases, with 17 bases remaining between them. Germline V gene lookup returns CDR1 SEHNR and CDR2 FQNEAQ (reference sequence). The chain's CDR3 is CASSGQDSLGYEQYF. For the CDR3, the DNA is TGTGCCAGCAGCGGGCAGGATTCTCTCGGCTACGAGCAGTACTTC.

This clone was counted between two and nine times. The rearrangement links TRBV18 to TRBJ1-3, with D possibly TRBD1 on 5 matching bases. Trimming left V 0 bases short and J 0 bases short, with 9 bases between. The CDR3 length is 16 residues. The germline CDR1 and CDR2 sequences are KGHSH and LQKENI. CDR3 region: CASSPPRTNSGNTIYF. In DNA form, the CDR3 reads TGTGCCAGCTCACCACCACGGACAAACTCTGGAAACACCATATATTTT.

The chain couples TRBV25-1 to TRBJ2-1, with D tentatively TRBD1 (6 bases). Germline V lookup: CDR1 MGHDK, CDR2 SYGVNS. V shed 4 bases and J shed 5 bases, with 9 bases lying between them. The CDR3 is 13 residues long. For the CDR3, the DNA is TGTGCCAGCAGTGGGGACAACAACAATGAGCAGTTCTTC. Amino acids: CASSGDNNNEQFF.

The rearrangement links TRBV19 to TRBJ1-2; weak D call: TRBD1 (5 bases). In germline, CDR1 is LNHDA, CDR2 SQIVND (reference sequence). Between the trimmed V and J ends, which lost 7 bases and 4 bases, there was a span of 13 bases. The CDR3 has 13 amino acids. The CDR3 DNA reads as TGTGCCAGTAATAGGGTCCAGGGCTATGGCTACACCTTC. Translating it yields CASNRVQGYGYTF. The whole variable domain, filled in from reference TRBV19 and TRBJ1-2, reads DGGITQSPKYLFRKEGQNVTLSCEQNLNHDAMYWYRQDPGQGLRLIYYSQIVNDFQKGDIAEGYSVSREKKESFPLTVTSAQKNPTAFYLCASNRVQGYGYTFGSGTRLTVV.

The gene calls are TRBV6-5 and TRBJ1-1, with 11 bases matching TRBD1. The CDR3 covers 14 residues. Germline V gives CDR1 MNHEY, CDR2 SVGAGI. V was clipped by 7 bases and J by 5 bases; unmatched bases: 6. The CDR3 DNA is TGTGCCAGCATTACGGACAGGGGGCGGACTGAAGCTTTCTTT. Its protein product is CASITDRGRTEAFF.